Listed below are T cell receptor beta chains from one sample, sequenced in a study of blood T cell repertoires in COVID-19. Clones were sequenced by immunoSEQ multiplex PCR, and TCRdb holds only the in-frame ones, with some missing. The sample yields just over 80,000 clones, 85% to 90% seen once. Material: PBMCs or T cells enriched from blood (not recorded which). The receptors were gathered from a woman aged 45-65 years with acute COVID-19. CDR3s leave out the opening cysteine and the closing phenylalanine or tryptophan. The D gene is left open where the match is weak. Size values are once, few and many counts, or a class for expanded clones, and some rows have none.

d_call: NA; clone_size: once; v_call: TRBV19; j_call: TRBJ1-1; cdr3_aa: ASLGGGTEAF
d_call: TRBD1; clone_size: NA; v_call: TRBV3-1/TRBV3-2; j_call: TRBJ2-7; cdr3_aa: ASSPGTGGLGEQY
d_call: NA; clone_size: once; v_call: TRBV7-9; j_call: TRBJ1-5; cdr3_aa: ASSLGRADQPQH
d_call: NA; clone_size: NA; v_call: TRBV2; j_call: TRBJ1-2; cdr3_aa: ASSEWVGEQGYT
d_call: NA; clone_size: once; v_call: TRBV12-5; j_call: TRBJ2-2; cdr3_aa: ASGSRGDTGELF
d_call: NA; clone_size: NA; v_call: TRBV27; j_call: TRBJ1-2; cdr3_aa: ASSFVTGLRIYGYT
d_call: NA; clone_size: NA; v_call: TRBV7-8; j_call: TRBJ2-5; cdr3_aa: ASSPNERAQY
d_call: TRBD2; clone_size: once; v_call: TRBV30; j_call: TRBJ2-7; cdr3_aa: AWSGLAGATGPYEQY
d_call: NA; clone_size: NA; v_call: TRBV7-6; j_call: TRBJ2-2; cdr3_aa: ASSPPWREPNTGELF
d_call: TRBD1; clone_size: NA; v_call: TRBV2; j_call: TRBJ1-5; cdr3_aa: ASSEGSGTGNQPQH
d_call: TRBD1; clone_size: once; v_call: TRBV5-4; j_call: TRBJ1-4; cdr3_aa: ASSPGGDRVNEKLF
d_call: TRBD1; clone_size: NA; v_call: TRBV5-1; j_call: TRBJ2-7; cdr3_aa: ASSKGQVNEQY
d_call: TRBD1; clone_size: NA; v_call: TRBV9; j_call: TRBJ2-7; cdr3_aa: ASSAGTGLFSYEQY
d_call: NA; clone_size: NA; v_call: TRBV18; j_call: TRBJ2-2; cdr3_aa: ASSPLLADTGELF
d_call: NA; clone_size: NA; v_call: TRBV19; j_call: TRBJ2-3; cdr3_aa: ASSTTFTDTQY
d_call: TRBD2; clone_size: NA; v_call: TRBV7-2; j_call: TRBJ2-1; cdr3_aa: ASSSLGLAGDNEQF
d_call: NA; clone_size: NA; v_call: TRBV6-5; j_call: TRBJ1-1; cdr3_aa: ASMEVKGTEAF
d_call: NA; clone_size: NA; v_call: TRBV5-8; j_call: TRBJ1-1; cdr3_aa: ASRLQGSEAF
d_call: TRBD1; clone_size: NA; v_call: TRBV5-4; j_call: TRBJ2-7; cdr3_aa: ASSGTGRHEQY
d_call: NA; clone_size: NA; v_call: TRBV7-9; j_call: TRBJ1-1; cdr3_aa: ASSLGPGVGAF
d_call: TRBD1; clone_size: NA; v_call: TRBV7-3; j_call: TRBJ2-7; cdr3_aa: ASSLLGGHEQY
d_call: NA; clone_size: NA; v_call: TRBV5-1; j_call: TRBJ2-1; cdr3_aa: ASSLLSGKFDNEQF
d_call: TRBD2; clone_size: NA; v_call: TRBV9; j_call: TRBJ2-5; cdr3_aa: ASNDGTSGRVGETQY
d_call: TRBD2; clone_size: NA; v_call: TRBV6-5; j_call: TRBJ2-7; cdr3_aa: ASSYQSGLAREQY
d_call: TRBD1; clone_size: NA; v_call: TRBV19; j_call: TRBJ1-3; cdr3_aa: ASSIRQGPSSGNTIY
d_call: NA; clone_size: once; v_call: TRBV2; j_call: TRBJ2-1; cdr3_aa: ASRGPVGSHQNEQF
d_call: TRBD1; clone_size: NA; v_call: TRBV29-1; j_call: TRBJ1-2; cdr3_aa: SVAPTGGSGYT
d_call: NA; clone_size: NA; v_call: TRBV4-1; j_call: TRBJ2-5; cdr3_aa: ASSQVLAPETQY